The source of this T cell receptor (beta chain) is a study of blood T cell repertoires in COVID-19. At the level of the study: COVID-19 samples from acute and convalescent phases originated in the United States, Italy and Spain. PBMCs, B-cell-depleted T cells, or T cells provided the cDNA or gDNA that made up the material.

The protocol was immunoSEQ multiplex PCR, while the TCRdb copy is restricted to in-frame clones and leaves out a portion. The sample has about 75,000 clones, approximately 90% seen once. Germline loops: CDR1 PRHDT, CDR2 FYEKMQ (reference sequence). Trimming cost V 5 bases and J 2 bases, with 25 bases left between them. This CDR3 is built from 19 residues. The V call is TRBV13, the J call TRBJ2-4, with D possibly being TRBD2 (5 bases). Sequenced material: peripheral blood. This TCR derives from a human donor in a cohort sampled during active COVID-19. CDR3 in DNA: TGTGCCAGCAGCCCTGAGGGTGGGCTGGGTGACATGTCCAAAAACATTCAGTACTTC. As protein: CASSPEGGLGDMSKNIQYF.